Shown below are 23 T cell receptor beta chains from a single sample sequenced in a study of regulatory T cells in long-lasting Graves disease. Investigators prepared the TCR beta libraries by applying iRepertoire HTBI primers and Arm-PCR of CDR3 regions. Each CDR3 protein gets one entry after TCRdb re-called the multiplex PCR reads with MiXCR. The repertoire has about 470,000 distinct CDR3 sequences, roughly a fifth of them found once; the top ten carry less than 9%. This sample's time point: persistent/refractory GD, antithyroid drugs over 5 years with positive TRAb. From RNA extracted from PBMCs, the TCR library was made. Sequences were derived from peripheral blood mononuclear cells (PBMCs), sampled when the disease was refractory, from a patient treated with antithyroid drugs. All receptors come from a female donor with Graves disease.

This clonotype was seen ten or more times. The chain links TRBV6-1 to TRBJ1-5, with D perhaps TRBD1 (6 bases). This CDR3 has 14 amino acids. V shed 5 bases and J shed 4 bases, with 12 bases lying between them. Per germline, CDR1 MNHNS and CDR2 SASEGT. The DNA for the CDR3 is TGTGCCAGCAGTCCAGGACAGACAAATCAGCCCCAGCATTTT. Residues: CASSPGQTNQPQHF.

This clonotype was seen repeatedly, ten times or more. The chain joins TRBV3-1 to TRBJ2-5; 9 bases align to TRBD2. V trimming: 1 base; J trimming: 5 bases; junction bases outside the gene matches: 5. This CDR3 has 15 amino acids. The germline gives CDR1 LGHDT, CDR2 YNNKEL (reference sequence). CDR3 protein: CASSQAGTSLETQYF. The CDR3 DNA reads as TGTGCCAGCAGCCAAGCCGGGACTAGCCTCGAGACCCAGTACTTC.

The chain employs TRBV10-3 and TRBJ2-1, with D possibly being TRBD2 (6 bases). V was pared by 3 bases and J by 5 bases, with 14 bases between. Germline V gives CDR1 ENHRY, CDR2 SYGVKD. The length of the CDR3 is 15 residues. The CDR3 protein is CAISDNSGANNEQFF. DNA of the CDR3: TGTGCCATCAGTGACAATAGCGGCGCAAACAATGAGCAGTTCTTC.

A few counts support this clonotype. The chain uses TRBV3-1 and TRBJ2-7, with 8 bases matching TRBD1. From germline, CDR1 is LGHDT and CDR2 YNNKEL (reference sequence). Losses at the gene ends were 3 bases for V and 1 base for J; bases not matched to a gene: 2. The CDR3 contains 14 residues. For the CDR3, the DNA is TGTGCCAGCAGCCACGGACAGGGTTCCTACGAGCAGTACTTC. Amino acids: CASSHGQGSYEQYF.

At least ten counts were recorded for this clonotype. The gene calls are TRBV12-3 or TRBV12-4 and TRBJ1-2; D unclear. This CDR3 spans 14 amino acids. Deletions cut 5 bases from V and 4 bases from J, with 14 bases between. This CDR3 is CASSPQDGSYGYTF. CDR3 in DNA: TGTGCCAGCAGTCCCCAGGACGGATCCTATGGCTACACCTTC.

This clonotype was recorded at least ten times. The rearrangement links TRBV7-9 to TRBJ1-2; D is possibly TRBD1 (5 bases). The V end was cut by 1 base, the J end by 6 bases, with 12 bases between. The germline V gene has CDR1 SEHNR and CDR2 FQNEAQ (reference sequence). The CDR3 is made up of 14 amino acids. The CDR3 spells CASSLEGRADGYTF. CDR3 coding DNA: TGTGCCAGCAGCTTAGAGGGCAGGGCGGATGGCTACACCTTC.

The chain couples TRBV18 to TRBJ2-2; D is undetermined. This CDR3 comprises 15 residues. Trimming removed 5 bases at V and 0 bases at J, with 10 bases between. Germline V gene data show CDR1 as KGHSH and CDR2 as LQKENI. CDR3 residues: CASSYATTNTGELFF. As DNA, the CDR3 is TGTGCCAGCTCATACGCGACAACGAACACCGGGGAGCTGTTTTTT.

The CDR3 is CASSRQGATKNIQYF. In DNA, the CDR3 is TGTGCCAGCAGCCGACAGGGGGCAACCAAAAACATTCAGTACTTC. This sequence joins TRBV27 and TRBJ2-4, with 10 bases lining up with TRBD1. The V gene end was trimmed by 6 bases and the J gene end by 2 bases; junction bases not matched to a gene: 4. Germline loops: CDR1 MNHEY, CDR2 SMNVEV (reference sequence). This CDR3 is built from 15 residues.

The sample holds many counts of this clonotype. The rearrangement uses TRBV19 and TRBJ1-6; 7 bases match TRBD1. Trimming at V came to 9 bases and at J to 5 bases, leaving 4 bases not matched to a gene. Germline V gene lookup returns CDR1 LNHDA and CDR2 SQIVND (reference sequence). This CDR3 spans 13 amino acids. This CDR3 is CASRTGDNSPLHF. The CDR3 DNA reads as TGTGCCAGCAGAACAGGGGATAATTCACCCCTCCACTTT.

This clonotype appeared many times. The chain carries TRBV24-1 and TRBJ2-5; 8 nucleotides align to TRBD2. The CDR3 is 16 residues long. Germline V gene lookup returns CDR1 KGHDR and CDR2 SFDVKD. Unmatched junction bases numbered 9, after V lost 5 bases and J lost 2 bases. The CDR3: CATSGLTSAGQETQYF. The CDR3 nucleotides read TGTGCCACCAGTGGCCTGACTAGCGCGGGACAAGAGACCCAGTACTTC.

This clonotype occurred many times. The chain is built from TRBV6-2 or TRBV6-3 and TRBJ2-5; TRBD2 matches at 9 bases. Germline assignment: CDR1 MNHEY and CDR2 SVGEGT. The CDR3 is 16 amino acids. V dropped 7 bases and J dropped 2; count of bases not matched to a gene: 11. The CDR3 reads CASNRRREGRQETQYF. The DNA of the CDR3 is TGTGCCAGCAACCGTCGGCGGGAGGGGAGGCAAGAGACCCAGTACTTC.

Concerning this clonotype: This clone may be a read error of a much larger clone one base away. The chain couples TRBV28 to TRBJ2-7, with D tentatively TRBD1 (6 bases). The CDR3 is 16 residues long. The V gene's germline CDR1 is MDHEN and CDR2 SYDVKM. The CDR3 spells CASGLGRPGTPNEQYF. CDR3 nucleotides: TGTGCCAGCGGTTTGGGCCGCCCCGGGACACCGAACGAGCAGTACTTC.

The sample holds a few counts of this clonotype. This rearrangement joins TRBV7-9 to TRBJ1-1, with 10 bases fitting TRBD1. The V segment lost 1 base and the J segment 4 bases; nucleotides outside the gene matches: 3. CDR1 and CDR2 from the germline V gene are SEHNR and FQNEAQ (reference sequence). The CDR3 spans 15 residues. Here the CDR3 reads CASSLETGGITEAFF. CDR3 in DNA: TGTGCCAGCAGCTTAGAGACAGGGGGCATCACTGAAGCTTTCTTT. Full variable domain (outside the CDR3, taken from reference TRBV7-9 and TRBJ1-1): DTGVSQNPRHKITKRGQNVTFRCDPISEHNRLYWYRQTLGQGPEFLTYFQNEAQLEKSRLLSDRFSAERPKGSFSTLEIQRTEQGDSAMYLCASSLETGGITEAFFGQGTRLTVV.

This clonotype was seen only once. This sequence may be a read error, since a much larger clone differs from it by one base. J is TRBJ2-2 and V is TRBV19; 9 nucleotides line up with TRBD2. Germline lookup yields CDR1 LNHDA and CDR2 SQIVND (reference sequence). The CDR3 sequence is 16 residues long. The CDR3 DNA is TGTGCCAGTAGTCTCAGTAGTGCGGGAGGGCCCGGGGGGCTGTTTTTT. This codes for CASSLSSAGGPGGLFF.

This clonotype occurred many times. This chain connects TRBV28 to TRBJ1-1; unclear D gene. This CDR3 has 16 amino acids. Germline V lookup: CDR1 MDHEN, CDR2 SYDVKM. V gave up 3 bases and J gave up 4 bases, with 18 bases separating them. CDR3 nucleotide sequence: TGTGCCAGCAGTTTTAGGGTTCGCTTGAGGCTCACTGAAGCTTTCTTT. This encodes CASSFRVRLRLTEAFF.

V and J are TRBV10-3 and TRBJ1-2; the D is unclear. The germline V gene has CDR1 ENHRY and CDR2 SYGVKD. The CDR3 sequence is 15 residues long. Trimming removed 0 bases from V and 2 bases from J, with 10 bases in between. The CDR3 region is CAISESVSANYGYTF. As DNA, the CDR3 is TGTGCCATCAGTGAGTCAGTTTCGGCGAACTATGGCTACACCTTC.

This clonotype came up many times. The rearrangement joins TRBV24-1 to TRBJ1-1; D not certain. The V end lost 6 bases, the J end lost 3 bases, and 13 bases lay between the germline ends. This CDR3 spans 14 amino acids. The germline V gene encodes CDR1 KGHDR and CDR2 SFDVKD. The CDR3 loop reads CATSRALWDTEAFF. CDR3 DNA sequence: TGTGCCACCAGTCGGGCCCTCTGGGACACTGAAGCTTTCTTT.

Worth noting for this clonotype: One base separates it from a far larger clone, so it is likely a read error. This chain joins TRBV6-5 and TRBJ2-7; the match to TRBD2 covers 12 bases. Germline assignment: CDR1 MNHEY and CDR2 SVGAGI. The CDR3 runs to 14 residues. Here the CDR3 reads CASGYGLAGYEQYF. The CDR3 coding sequence is TGTGCCAGCGGTTACGGACTAGCGGGATACGAGCAGTACTTC.

This CDR3 is CASSQRSNTGELFF. The DNA for the CDR3 is TGTGCCAGCAGCCAAAGGTCGAACACCGGGGAGCTGTTTTTT. The rearrangement joins TRBV3-1 to TRBJ2-2; D is undetermined. Looked up from germline, CDR1 is LGHDT and CDR2 is YNNKEL (reference sequence). The CDR3 runs to 14 residues. Between the trimmed V and J ends, which lost 2 bases and 0 bases, there was a span of 4 bases. The complete variable domain, with remaining parts taken from reference TRBV3-1 and TRBJ2-2, reads DTAVSQTPKYLVTQMGNDKSIKCEQNLGHDTMYWYKQDSKKFLKIMFSYNNKELIINETVPNRFSPKSPDKAHLNLHINSLELGDSAVYFCASSQRSNTGELFFGEGSRLTVL.

V gene TRBV4-1 combines with J gene TRBJ2-2, with a weak D call TRBD2 (5 bases). The CDR3 loop spans 16 amino acids. Germline V lookup: CDR1 MGHRA, CDR2 YSYEKL. V lost 5 bases, J lost 0 bases, and 13 bases lay in between. CDR3 sequence: CASSTKRSANTGELFF. The CDR3 DNA reads as TGCGCCAGCAGCACGAAGCGGAGTGCGAACACCGGGGAGCTGTTTTTT.

Many counts were recorded for this clonotype. The J gene is TRBJ1-6, the V gene TRBV28; D is unclear. Trimming took 5 bases from V and 14 from J, leaving 25 bases between them. The CDR3 covers 16 residues. CDR1 MDHEN and CDR2 SYDVKM come from the germline V gene. The chain's CDR3 is CASSKMVGTKNLALHF. The CDR3 DNA follows: TGTGCCAGCAGTAAAATGGTCGGTACGAAAAATTTGGCCCTCCACTTT.

The sample holds many counts of this clonotype. The genes are TRBV12-3 or TRBV12-4 and TRBJ1-5; D ambiguous. V was shortened by 7 bases and J by 7 bases, with 11 bases between the two germline ends. This CDR3 is built from 12 residues. As DNA, the CDR3 is TGTGCCAGCAACTTACTCGGCCAGCCCCAGCATTTT. As protein: CASNLLGQPQHF.

This clonotype was seen repeatedly, ten times or more. The genes are TRBV6-1 and TRBJ2-7, with D perhaps assigned TRBD1 or TRBD2 (5 bases each). Germline values: CDR1 MNHNS, CDR2 SASEGT. V was trimmed by 6 bases and J by 2 bases, leaving 14 bases between them. The CDR3 sequence is 14 residues long. CDR3 loop: CASRPGRMTYEQYF. CDR3 in DNA: TGTGCCAGCAGACCGGGACGTATGACCTACGAGCAGTACTTC.